This TCR beta chain was sequenced for a study of T cell responses to AZD1222 COVID-19 vaccine. General study points: White British people made up most donors, females outnumbered males, and clonal diversity was possibly underestimated. Only after the peak T cell response were repertoires sampled. Of the AZD1222 recipients, only six were seropositive at baseline. Of spike-specific TCRs, nearly half reportedly target regions left unmutated in variants.

The V gene's germline CDR1 is MRHNA and CDR2 SNTAGT. The CDR3 covers 17 residues. V lost 4 bases, J lost 4 bases, and 12 bases stayed unmatched. Comment on this clone: What it binds is unknown.

The table came from immunoSEQ multiplex PCR; TCRdb's copy has only in-frame clones and leaves some out. The table has fewer than 55,000 clones, 83% seen once. The rearrangement links TRBV6-4 to TRBJ1-2, with 10 bases that match TRBD1. The receptor was derived from an adult in good health. The sequences come from peripheral blood, collected on day 0 of AZD1222 vaccination. Here the CDR3 DNA reads TGTGCCAGCAGTGCCCGGGACAGGGGCCCCCGGGGCTATGGCTACACCTTC. Translated: CASSARDRGPRGYGYTF.